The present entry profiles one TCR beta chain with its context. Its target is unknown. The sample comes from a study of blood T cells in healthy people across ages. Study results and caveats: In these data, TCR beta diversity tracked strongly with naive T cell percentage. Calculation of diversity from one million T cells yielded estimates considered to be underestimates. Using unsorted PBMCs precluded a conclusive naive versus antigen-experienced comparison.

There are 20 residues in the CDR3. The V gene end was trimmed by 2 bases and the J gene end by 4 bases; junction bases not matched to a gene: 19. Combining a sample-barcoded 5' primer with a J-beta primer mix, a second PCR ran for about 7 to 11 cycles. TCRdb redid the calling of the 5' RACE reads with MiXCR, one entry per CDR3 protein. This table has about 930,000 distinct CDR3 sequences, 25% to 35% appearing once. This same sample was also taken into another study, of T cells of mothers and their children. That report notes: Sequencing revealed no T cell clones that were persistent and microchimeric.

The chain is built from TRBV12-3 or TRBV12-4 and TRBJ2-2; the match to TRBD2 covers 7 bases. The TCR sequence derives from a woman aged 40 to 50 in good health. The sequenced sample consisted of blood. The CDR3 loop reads CASSLFVSGGMDSGTGELFF. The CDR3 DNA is TGTGCCAGCAGTTTATTCGTGTCGGGGGGAATGGATAGTGGCACCGGGGAGCTGTTTTTT.